This entry is about one TCR beta chain. This entry belongs to a study of control samples from healthy donors and cancer patients. The CDR3 totals 16 residues. Trimming took off 0 bases at V and 6 bases at J, with 17 bases between the two ends. Germline V lookup: CDR1 LGHDT, CDR2 YNNKEL (reference sequence). Clones were read by immunoSEQ multiplex PCR, and TCRdb kept only the in-frame ones, dropping some. The table includes 150,000 or so clones, approximately 94% detected once. Sequencing used blood. The chain couples TRBV3-1 (or the pseudogene TRBV3-2) to TRBJ1-2, with D possibly matching TRBD1 (6 bases). This clonotype originated in a man aged 35 to 55 in good health. The CDR3 DNA follows: TGTGCCAGCAGCCAAGAAATGGACCCGGGGGGCGATGGCTACACCTTC. Its protein product is CASSQEMDPGGDGYTF.